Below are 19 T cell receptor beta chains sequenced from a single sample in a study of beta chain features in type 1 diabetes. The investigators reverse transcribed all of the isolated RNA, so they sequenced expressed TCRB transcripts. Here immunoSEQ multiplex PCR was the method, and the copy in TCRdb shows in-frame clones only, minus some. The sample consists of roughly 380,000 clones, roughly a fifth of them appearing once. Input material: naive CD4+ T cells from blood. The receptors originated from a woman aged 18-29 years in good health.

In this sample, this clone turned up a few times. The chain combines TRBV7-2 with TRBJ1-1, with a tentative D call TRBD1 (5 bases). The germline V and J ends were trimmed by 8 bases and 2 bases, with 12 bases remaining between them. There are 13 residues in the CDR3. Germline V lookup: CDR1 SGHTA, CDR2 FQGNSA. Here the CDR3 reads CASREGINTEAFF. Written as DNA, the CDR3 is TGTGCCAGCCGGGAGGGGATAAACACTGAAGCTTTCTTT.

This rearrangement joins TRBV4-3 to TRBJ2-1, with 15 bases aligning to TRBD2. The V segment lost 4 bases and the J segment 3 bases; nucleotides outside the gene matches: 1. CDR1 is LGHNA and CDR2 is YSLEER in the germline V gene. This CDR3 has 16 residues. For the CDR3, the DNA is TGCGCCAGCAGCCGGACTAGCGGGGGGGTCTACAATGAGCAGTTCTTC. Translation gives CASSRTSGGVYNEQFF.

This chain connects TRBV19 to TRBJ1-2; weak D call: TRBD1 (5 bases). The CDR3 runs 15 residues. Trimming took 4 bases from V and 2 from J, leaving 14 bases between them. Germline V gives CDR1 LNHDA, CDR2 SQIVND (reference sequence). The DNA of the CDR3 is TGTGCCAGTAGTAGCCGGGGGGGATCGAACTATGGCTACACCTTC. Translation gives CASSSRGGSNYGYTF. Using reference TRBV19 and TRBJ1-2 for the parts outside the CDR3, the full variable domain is DGGITQSPKYLFRKEGQNVTLSCEQNLNHDAMYWYRQDPGQGLRLIYYSQIVNDFQKGDIAEGYSVSREKKESFPLTVTSAQKNPTAFYLCASSSRGGSNYGYTFGSGTRLTVV.

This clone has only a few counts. The CDR3 reads CAWQGENTEAFF. The CDR3 nucleotides read TGTGCCTGGCAGGGGGAGAACACTGAAGCTTTCTTT. The chain employs TRBV30 and TRBJ1-1, with 7 bases fitting TRBD1. The germline CDR1 and CDR2 sequences are GTSNPN and SVGIG (reference sequence). V shed 5 bases, J shed 1 base, and the junction held 1 base outside the gene matches. The CDR3 contains 12 residues. The full variable domain, completed using reference TRBV30 and TRBJ1-1, is SQTIHQWPATLVQPVGSPLSLECTVEGTSNPNLYWYRQAAGRGLQLLFYSVGIGQISSEVPQNLSASRPQDRQFILSSKKLLLSDSGFYLCAWQGENTEAFFGQGTRLTVV.

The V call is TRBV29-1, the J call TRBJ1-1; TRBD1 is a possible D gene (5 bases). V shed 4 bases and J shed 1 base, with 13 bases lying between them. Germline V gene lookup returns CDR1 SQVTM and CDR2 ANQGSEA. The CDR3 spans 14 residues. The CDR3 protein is CSVARGNGNTEAFF. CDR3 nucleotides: TGCAGCGTTGCGCGGGGGAACGGGAACACTGAAGCTTTCTTT.

Here the CDR3 reads CASSFGTGGSVNTEAFF. The DNA for the CDR3 is TGTGCCAGCAGCTTTGGGACAGGGGGCTCGGTGAACACTGAAGCTTTCTTT. The V gene is TRBV5-4, the J gene TRBJ1-1; 12 bases are shared with TRBD1. V was pared by 2 bases and J by 0 bases, with 5 bases of the junction left unmatched. CDR3 length equals 17 residues. Germline loops: CDR1 SGHNT, CDR2 YYREEE (reference sequence). Looking up the rest from reference TRBV5-4 and TRBJ1-1 gives the full variable domain: ETGVTQSPTHLIKTRGQQVTLRCSSQSGHNTVSWYQQALGQGPQFIFQYYREEENGRGNFPPRFSGLQFPNYSSELNVNALELDDSALYLCASSFGTGGSVNTEAFFGQGTRLTVV.

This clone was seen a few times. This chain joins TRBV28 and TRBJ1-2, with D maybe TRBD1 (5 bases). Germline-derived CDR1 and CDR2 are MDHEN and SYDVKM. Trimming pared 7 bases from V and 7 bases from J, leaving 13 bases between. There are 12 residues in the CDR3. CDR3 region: CASTQGPAGYTF. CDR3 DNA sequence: TGTGCCAGCACCCAGGGTCCCGCTGGCTACACCTTC.

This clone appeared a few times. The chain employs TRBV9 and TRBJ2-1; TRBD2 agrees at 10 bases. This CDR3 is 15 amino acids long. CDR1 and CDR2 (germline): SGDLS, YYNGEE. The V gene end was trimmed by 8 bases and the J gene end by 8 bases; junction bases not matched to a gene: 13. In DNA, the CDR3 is TGTGCCAGTACTAGCGGGGACCTCTCGGTCCATGAGCAGTTCTTC. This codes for CASTSGDLSVHEQFF.

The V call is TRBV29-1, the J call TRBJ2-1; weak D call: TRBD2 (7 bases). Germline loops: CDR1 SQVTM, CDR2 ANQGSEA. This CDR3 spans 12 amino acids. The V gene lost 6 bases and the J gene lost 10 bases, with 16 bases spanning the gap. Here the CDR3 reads CSVQGGAREQFF. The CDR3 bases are TGCAGCGTCCAAGGGGGGGCCCGGGAGCAGTTCTTC.

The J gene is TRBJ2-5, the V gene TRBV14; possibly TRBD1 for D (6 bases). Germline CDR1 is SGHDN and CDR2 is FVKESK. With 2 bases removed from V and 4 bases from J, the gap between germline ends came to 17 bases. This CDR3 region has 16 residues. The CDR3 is CASSQSRGSGPETQYF. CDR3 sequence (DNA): TGTGCCAGCAGCCAATCAAGGGGGAGTGGCCCAGAGACCCAGTACTTC. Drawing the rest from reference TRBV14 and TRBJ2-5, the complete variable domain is EAGVTQFPSHSVIEKGQTVTLRCDPISGHDNLYWYRRVMGKEIKFLLHFVKESKQDESGMPNNRFLAERTGGTYSTLKVQPAELEDSGVYFCASSQSRGSGPETQYFGPGTRLLVL.

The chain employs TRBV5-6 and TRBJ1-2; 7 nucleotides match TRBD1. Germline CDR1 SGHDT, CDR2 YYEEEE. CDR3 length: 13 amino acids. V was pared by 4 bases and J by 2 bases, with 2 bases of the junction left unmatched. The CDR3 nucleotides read TGTGCCAGCAGCGAGGACAGGAACTATGGCTACACCTTC. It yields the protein CASSEDRNYGYTF.

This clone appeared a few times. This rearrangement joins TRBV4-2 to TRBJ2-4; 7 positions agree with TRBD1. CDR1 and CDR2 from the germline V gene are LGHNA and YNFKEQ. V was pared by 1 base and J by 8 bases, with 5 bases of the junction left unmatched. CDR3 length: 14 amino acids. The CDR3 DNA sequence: TGTGCCAGCAGCCAAGGTTGGCAGGGGGACATTCAGTACTTC. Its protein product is CASSQGWQGDIQYF.

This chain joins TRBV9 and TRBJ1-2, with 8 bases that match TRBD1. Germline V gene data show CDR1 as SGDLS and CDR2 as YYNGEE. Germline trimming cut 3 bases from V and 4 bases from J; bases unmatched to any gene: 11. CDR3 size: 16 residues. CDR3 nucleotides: TGTGCCAGCAGCGATTCCCGGACAGGGAAGGGCTATGGCTACACCTTC. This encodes CASSDSRTGKGYGYTF.

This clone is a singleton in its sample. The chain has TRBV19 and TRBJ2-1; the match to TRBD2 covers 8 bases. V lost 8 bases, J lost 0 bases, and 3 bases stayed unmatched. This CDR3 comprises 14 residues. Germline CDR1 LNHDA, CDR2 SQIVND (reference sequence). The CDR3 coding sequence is TGTGCCAGTGCTCGGGGGGGCTCCTACAATGAGCAGTTCTTC. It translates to CASARGGSYNEQFF.

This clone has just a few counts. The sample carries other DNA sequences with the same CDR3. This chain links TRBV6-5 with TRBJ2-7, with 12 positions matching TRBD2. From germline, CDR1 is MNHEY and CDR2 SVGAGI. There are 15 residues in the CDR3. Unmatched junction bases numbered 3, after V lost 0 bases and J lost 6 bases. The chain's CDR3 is CASSYSTSGRGEQYF. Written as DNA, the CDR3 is TGTGCCAGCAGTTACTCGACTAGCGGGAGAGGCGAGCAGTACTTC.

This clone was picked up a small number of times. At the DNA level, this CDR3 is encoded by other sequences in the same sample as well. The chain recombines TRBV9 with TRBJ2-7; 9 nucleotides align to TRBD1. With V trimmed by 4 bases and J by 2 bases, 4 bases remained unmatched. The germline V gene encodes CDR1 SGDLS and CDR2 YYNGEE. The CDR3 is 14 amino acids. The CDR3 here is CASSPGTGTYEQYF. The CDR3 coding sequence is TGTGCCAGCAGCCCAGGGACAGGGACCTACGAGCAGTACTTC.

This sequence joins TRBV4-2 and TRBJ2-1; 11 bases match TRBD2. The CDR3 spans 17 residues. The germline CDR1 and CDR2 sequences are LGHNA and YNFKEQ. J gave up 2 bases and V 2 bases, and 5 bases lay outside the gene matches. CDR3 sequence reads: CASSQLLAGDTYNEQFF. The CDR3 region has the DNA TGTGCCAGCAGCCAATTACTAGCGGGGGATACCTACAATGAGCAGTTCTTC.

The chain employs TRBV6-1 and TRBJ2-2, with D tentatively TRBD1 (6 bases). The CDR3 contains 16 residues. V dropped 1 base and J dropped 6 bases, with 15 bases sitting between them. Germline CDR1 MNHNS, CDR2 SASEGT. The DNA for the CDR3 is TGTGCCAGCAGTGAAGGGTGGGGGCGGTGGGCCGGGGAGCTGTTTTTT. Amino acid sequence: CASSEGWGRWAGELFF.

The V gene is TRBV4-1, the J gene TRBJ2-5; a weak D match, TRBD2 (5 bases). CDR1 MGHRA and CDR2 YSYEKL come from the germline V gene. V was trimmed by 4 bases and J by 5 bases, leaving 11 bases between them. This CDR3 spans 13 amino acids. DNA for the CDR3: TGCGCCAGCAGCCTACTAGGCGGGGAGACCCAGTACTTC. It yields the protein CASSLLGGETQYF.